This TCR beta chain originates from a study of cytomegalovirus exposure and HLA in healthy donors. Primers for the PCR totalled 60 Vbeta and 13 Jbeta. Here immunoSEQ multiplex PCR was the method, and the copy in TCRdb shows in-frame clones only, minus some. The sample has some 200,000 clones, over 75% seen once. The CDR3 runs to 13 residues. The germline CDR1 and CDR2 sequences are SQVTM and ANQGSEA. V was cut by 2 bases and J by 1 base, with 6 bases left in between. The material sequenced was PBMCs. This receptor was obtained from a man aged 50-60 years in good health and CMV-seronegative. The V call is TRBV29-1, the J call TRBJ1-3, with D maybe TRBD1 (5 bases). DNA of the CDR3: TGCAGCGTTGAAAGGGGATCTGGAAACACCATATATTTT. Its protein is CSVERGSGNTIYF.